These 31 T cell receptor beta chains came from one sample sequenced in a study of Ad26.COV2.S vaccination and SARS-CoV-2 variants. Treatment in this sample: over 15 received Ad26.COV2.S at low or high dose, single or two shots; 5 received placebo; per-sample allocation not given. Vaccine and placebo recipients were sampled on day 63 after the first injection. The method was immunoSEQ multiplex PCR; TCRdb's version includes in-frame clones alone and lacks a portion of them. The table shows a few hundred thousand clones, with 90% occurring only once. The sample here was peripheral blood, taken in a trial of Ad26.COV2.S vaccine versus placebo. The receptors stem from a person aged 18-60 years who received the Ad26.COV2.S COVID-19 vaccine or a placebo.

This clone has just one count. The V and J genes are TRBV27 and TRBJ2-5; D perhaps matches TRBD2 (6 bases). V was clipped by 5 bases and J by 5 bases, with 12 bases between them. CDR3 length equals 13 residues. CDR1 and CDR2 from the germline V gene are MNHEY and SMNVEV (reference sequence). The CDR3 DNA is TGTGCCAGCAGTCTCTCGGGAGCCGAGACCCAGTACTTC. Translation: CASSLSGAETQYF.

The chain joins TRBV6-1 to TRBJ2-1, with 10 bases lining up with TRBD2. V was clipped by 9 bases and J by 6 bases; unmatched bases: 2. Germline assignment: CDR1 MNHNS and CDR2 SASEGT. The CDR3 is 12 residues long. The CDR3 bases are TGTGCCAGTAGACTAGCGGGCAATGAGCAGTTCTTC. Its translation is CASRLAGNEQFF.

This chain joins TRBV19 and TRBJ1-1; 8 bases fit TRBD1. CDR3 length equals 15 residues. Germline lookup yields CDR1 LNHDA and CDR2 SQIVND (reference sequence). Trimming took 5 bases from V and 5 from J; bases not matched to a gene: 10. This CDR3 is CASSLRQGQGTEAFF. The CDR3 DNA follows: TGTGCCAGTAGTCTTAGACAGGGGCAAGGGACTGAAGCTTTCTTT. Full variable domain (outside the CDR3, taken from reference TRBV19 and TRBJ1-1): DGGITQSPKYLFRKEGQNVTLSCEQNLNHDAMYWYRQDPGQGLRLIYYSQIVNDFQKGDIAEGYSVSREKKESFPLTVTSAQKNPTAFYLCASSLRQGQGTEAFFGQGTRLTVV.

The V call is TRBV10-3, the J call TRBJ1-1, with 10 bases identical to TRBD1. The CDR3 has 12 residues. The junction had 6 bases not matched to a gene; V was cut back by 9 bases and J by 8 bases. Looked up from germline, CDR1 is ENHRY and CDR2 is SYGVKD. CDR3 nucleotide sequence: TGTGCCATTGGGACAGGGGCGGAGGAAGCTTTCTTT. It yields the protein CAIGTGAEEAFF.

The chain is built from TRBV3-1 (or the pseudogene TRBV3-2) and TRBJ2-1; TRBD2 agrees at 7 bases. Per germline, CDR1 LGHDT and CDR2 YNNKEL (reference sequence). V was clipped by 1 base and J by 9 bases; unmatched bases: 3. This CDR3 comprises 13 residues. DNA of the CDR3: TGTGCCAGCAGCCAAGGGGGCGGGGGTGAGCAGTTCTTC. This gives the protein CASSQGGGGEQFF.

This chain joins TRBV27 and TRBJ2-3; 11 bases map to TRBD2. V was pared by 5 bases and J by 5 bases, with 9 bases of the junction left unmatched. Germline CDR1 is MNHEY and CDR2 is SMNVEV (reference sequence). This CDR3 comprises 16 residues. Written as DNA, the CDR3 is TGTGCCAGCAGTCCACGGGATAGCGGGAGGGTAGATACGCAGTATTTT. Encoded protein: CASSPRDSGRVDTQYF.

The V call is TRBV4-1, the J call TRBJ1-1, with D hard to call. The CDR3 consists of 15 residues. With 0 bases removed from V and 1 base from J, the gap between germline ends came to 9 bases. Germline CDR1 MGHRA, CDR2 YSYEKL. In DNA form, the CDR3 reads TGCGCCAGCAGCCAAGATCCGGGTGGGAACACTGAAGCTTTCTTT. Encoded protein: CASSQDPGGNTEAFF.

V usage is TRBV7-9 and J usage is TRBJ1-2, with TRBD1 identical over 8 bases. The CDR3 loop spans 15 amino acids. V lost 0 bases, J lost 4 bases, and 4 bases stayed unmatched. Germline V lookup: CDR1 SEHNR, CDR2 FQNEAQ (reference sequence). This CDR3 reads CASSLAAGGGYGYTF. DNA of the CDR3: TGTGCCAGCAGCTTAGCCGCAGGGGGCGGCTATGGCTACACCTTC.

The chain carries TRBV7-2 and TRBJ2-7; possible D gene TRBD1, 6 bases. Trimming stripped 4 bases from V and 4 bases from J, with 14 bases between. The V gene's germline CDR1 is SGHTA and CDR2 FQGNSA. CDR3 length: 14 amino acids. CDR3 in amino acids: CASSSRPGAYEQYF. The DNA of the CDR3 is TGTGCCAGCAGCTCCCGGCCAGGGGCGTACGAGCAGTACTTC.

The chain's CDR3 is CASSPQGQLRNEQFF. For the CDR3, the DNA is TGTGCCAGCTCACCACAAGGTCAGCTGCGCAATGAGCAGTTCTTC. J is TRBJ2-1 and V is TRBV18, with no clear D. V lost 1 base, J lost 6 bases, and 13 bases lay in between. The V gene's germline CDR1 is KGHSH and CDR2 LQKENI. This CDR3 is built from 15 residues.

This sequence joins TRBV28 and TRBJ1-2; TRBD1 matches at 7 bases. The germline V gene encodes CDR1 MDHEN and CDR2 SYDVKM. The junction had 19 bases not matched to a gene; V was cut back by 6 bases and J by 6 bases. This CDR3 is built from 17 residues. The CDR3 is CASSPTQGNLGFHGYTF. In DNA form, the CDR3 reads TGTGCCAGCAGCCCCACACAGGGGAATTTAGGATTTCATGGCTACACCTTC.

The V call is TRBV5-4, the J call TRBJ2-7; 9 bases line up with TRBD1. Germline loops: CDR1 SGHNT, CDR2 YYREEE (reference sequence). The V segment lost 3 bases and the J segment 7 bases; nucleotides outside the gene matches: 11. This CDR3 is 15 amino acids long. Here the CDR3 DNA reads TGTGCCAGCAGCTCATCCGGGACAGGGATGAGGGAGCAGTACTTC. Translating it yields CASSSSGTGMREQYF.

This clone was seen once. This chain connects TRBV2 to TRBJ2-5; D gene unclear. With 8 bases removed from V and 5 bases from J, the gap between germline ends came to 9 bases. The CDR3 runs 11 residues. Germline-derived CDR1 and CDR2 are SNHLY and FYNNEI. The CDR3 sequence is CASGVWETQYF. CDR3 in DNA: TGTGCCAGCGGGGTTTGGGAGACCCAGTACTTC.

The V call is TRBV5-4, the J call TRBJ2-3; D is ambiguous. V lost 0 bases and J lost 1, with 9 bases in between. The germline CDR1 and CDR2 sequences are SGHNT and YYREEE (reference sequence). CDR3 length: 15 amino acids. Here the CDR3 DNA reads TGTGCCAGCAGCTTGGACATAGGTCGCACAGATACGCAGTATTTT. This sequence encodes CASSLDIGRTDTQYF.

The chain couples TRBV10-3 to TRBJ2-7; perhaps TRBD1 as D (6 bases). The CDR3 is 12 amino acids. Germline loops: CDR1 ENHRY, CDR2 SYGVKD. V was pared by 6 bases and J by 6 bases, with 12 bases between. CDR3 in DNA: TGTGCCATCAGCCAAACAGGGACCGAGCAGTACTTC. It codes for CAISQTGTEQYF.

The chain's CDR3 is CASSQDVTGSTDTQYF. DNA of the CDR3: TGTGCCAGCAGCCAAGACGTGACAGGGAGCACAGATACGCAGTATTTT. V is TRBV14 and J is TRBJ2-3; TRBD1 agrees at 7 bases. The V gene's germline CDR1 is SGHDN and CDR2 FVKESK. The CDR3 loop spans 16 amino acids. V lost 0 bases and J lost 0; bases outside the gene matches: 3.

The chain has TRBV5-1 and TRBJ2-3; no clear D. CDR1 and CDR2 (germline): SGHRS, YFSETQ. There are 16 residues in the CDR3. V was trimmed by 4 bases and J by 4 bases, leaving 19 bases between them. As DNA, the CDR3 is TGCGCCAGCAGCCCACGGGTGGAGTCGAGCGCAGATACGCAGTATTTT. It yields the protein CASSPRVESSADTQYF.

V and J are TRBV10-2 and TRBJ2-1; 7 nucleotides line up with TRBD2. After removal of 10 bases from V and 2 bases from J, the junction contained 11 bases not matched to a gene. Germline loops: CDR1 WSHSY, CDR2 SAAADI. The CDR3 has 15 residues. As DNA, the CDR3 is TGCGCCACCAGAAGCGGGATAGGTCCCTACAATGAGCAGTTCTTC. It specifies CATRSGIGPYNEQFF.

This chain uses TRBV11-2 with TRBJ2-1; 10 positions match TRBD2. CDR3 length: 15 residues. Germline CDR1 reads SGHAT; CDR2 reads FQNNGV. V lost 5 bases to trimming and J lost 3 bases; unmatched junction nucleotides: 4. In DNA, the CDR3 is TGTGCCAGCAGCGTACTAGCGGGGCACTACAATGAGCAGTTCTTC. Amino acid sequence: CASSVLAGHYNEQFF.

This sequence joins TRBV4-1 and TRBJ2-1, with 11 positions matching TRBD1. Germline V gives CDR1 MGHRA, CDR2 YSYEKL. V was clipped by 2 bases and J by 7 bases; unmatched bases: 7. The CDR3 has 16 amino acids. The CDR3 DNA is TGCGCCAGCAGCCAATTTGGGACAGGGGGGGATAATGAGCAGTTCTTC. It specifies CASSQFGTGGDNEQFF.

This chain connects TRBV15 to TRBJ2-1; 7 nucleotides align to TRBD2. The V segment lost 0 bases and the J segment 8 bases; nucleotides outside the gene matches: 4. This CDR3 is 14 amino acids long. CDR1 is LNHNV, CDR2 YYDKDF, per germline (reference sequence). For the CDR3, the DNA is TGTGCCACCAGCAGAGATAGCGGGTTCTATGAGCAGTTCTTC. It is translated as CATSRDSGFYEQFF.

In DNA form, the CDR3 reads TGTGCCAGCCGTTTGGGACAGGGTCCCACAGATACGCAGTATTTT. Amino acids: CASRLGQGPTDTQYF. V and J are TRBV6-5 and TRBJ2-3, with 9 bases fitting TRBD1. The CDR3 is made up of 15 amino acids. The V gene end was trimmed by 8 bases and the J gene end by 2 bases; junction bases not matched to a gene: 8. The germline V gene encodes CDR1 MNHEY and CDR2 SVGAGI.

The chain uses TRBV11-1 and TRBJ2-7; TRBD2 agrees at 8 bases. J was trimmed by 0 bases and V by 0 bases; bases with no gene match: 7. The CDR3 has 17 residues. Germline CDR1 reads SGHAT; CDR2 reads FQDESV (reference sequence). The CDR3 reads CASSLARGLAGSYEQYF. The CDR3 DNA reads as TGTGCCAGCAGCTTAGCGCGGGGGCTAGCGGGCTCCTACGAGCAGTACTTC.

The chain combines TRBV7-2 with TRBJ2-1; the D gene is possibly TRBD2 (5 bases). There are 16 residues in the CDR3. Per germline, CDR1 SGHTA and CDR2 FQGNSA. Trimming stripped 0 bases from V and 5 bases from J, with 14 bases between. CDR3: CASSLASGLPHNEQFF. The CDR3 bases are TGTGCCAGCAGCTTAGCGTCCGGACTTCCCCACAATGAGCAGTTCTTC. The variable domain in full, completed from reference TRBV7-2 and TRBJ2-1, reads GAGVSQSPSNKVTEKGKDVELRCDPISGHTALYWYRQSLGQGLEFLIYFQGNSAPDKSGLPSDRFSAERTGGSVSTLTIQRTQQEDSAVYLCASSLASGLPHNEQFFGPGTRLTVL.

This chain links TRBV18 with TRBJ1-2; a possible D gene is TRBD1 (6 bases). Germline CDR1 and CDR2: KGHSH and LQKENI. V gave up 4 bases and J gave up 7 bases, with 13 bases separating them. The CDR3 consists of 13 residues. The CDR3 nucleotides read TGTGCCAGCTCACGGGACATGGAGGGTGGCTACACCTTC. Amino acid sequence: CASSRDMEGGYTF.

A single count supports this clone. The genes are TRBV7-9 and TRBJ2-6; D is unresolved. CDR1 is SEHNR, CDR2 FQNEAQ, per germline (reference sequence). This CDR3 is built from 17 residues. Trimming removed 0 bases from V and 4 bases from J, with 13 bases in between. As DNA, the CDR3 is TGTGCCAGCAGCTTAGCGATCCCGGGTCTAGGGGCCAACGTCCTGACTTTC. Protein: CASSLAIPGLGANVLTF. The full variable domain, completed using reference TRBV7-9 and TRBJ2-6, is DTGVSQNPRHKITKRGQNVTFRCDPISEHNRLYWYRQTLGQGPEFLTYFQNEAQLEKSRLLSDRFSAERPKGSFSTLEIQRTEQGDSAMYLCASSLAIPGLGANVLTFGAGSRLTVL.

The chain recombines TRBV6-5 with TRBJ1-6; 10 positions match TRBD1. With 5 bases clipped from V and 8 bases from J, the junction kept 3 bases outside the gene matches. The germline gives CDR1 MNHEY, CDR2 SVGAGI. The CDR3 has 14 residues. The DNA of the CDR3 is TGTGCCAGCAGTAGGACAGGGGGTGATTCACCCCTCCACTTT. It translates to CASSRTGGDSPLHF.

This clone was detected a few times. The rearrangement uses TRBV2 and TRBJ1-6; possible D gene TRBD1, 6 bases. Deletions cut 6 bases from V and 7 bases from J, with 13 bases between. Germline-derived CDR1 and CDR2 are SNHLY and FYNNEI. The CDR3 runs 14 residues. The CDR3 sequence: CASSSGDGNSPLHF. The CDR3, as DNA: TGTGCCAGCAGCTCAGGGGATGGGAATTCACCCCTCCACTTT. Supplemented by reference TRBV2 and TRBJ1-6, the full variable domain reads EPEVTQTPSHQVTQMGQEVILRCVPISNHLYFYWYRQILGQKVEFLVSFYNNEISEKSEIFDDQFSVERPDGSNFTLKIRSTKLEDSAMYFCASSSGDGNSPLHFGNGTRLTVT.

V is TRBV7-9 and J is TRBJ2-5, with 7 bases aligning to TRBD1. The CDR3 consists of 19 residues. With 5 bases clipped from V and 5 bases from J, the junction kept 23 bases outside the gene matches. Germline V gene lookup returns CDR1 SEHNR and CDR2 FQNEAQ (reference sequence). In DNA, the CDR3 is TGTGCCAGCAGCCAGGACCCAGGCAGGACAGGCTTAGGTTGGGAGACCCAGTACTTC. The encoded protein is CASSQDPGRTGLGWETQYF.

This chain connects TRBV5-1 to TRBJ1-1; D may be TRBD1 (5 bases). Germline-derived CDR1 and CDR2 are SGHRS and YFSETQ. This CDR3 region has 19 residues. The ends were cut back, 0 bases at V and 4 bases at J, with 25 bases in the middle. CDR3 protein: CASSLVPPQMPGPPTEAFF. Written as DNA, the CDR3 is TGCGCCAGCAGCTTGGTCCCCCCCCAAATGCCGGGACCCCCCACTGAAGCTTTCTTT.

This chain links TRBV5-1 with TRBJ2-1; 12 bases agree with TRBD2. V shed 5 bases and J 7 bases; nucleotides not matched to a gene: 10. Per the germline V gene, CDR1 is SGHRS and CDR2 is YFSETQ. The CDR3 contains 16 residues. Here the CDR3 reads CASSDYLAGGPNEQFF. Here the CDR3 DNA reads TGCGCCAGCAGTGACTATCTAGCGGGAGGGCCGAATGAGCAGTTCTTC.